This T cell receptor (beta chain) comes out of a study of blood T cell repertoires in COVID-19. About the study: From the United States, Italy and Spain came samples of acute and convalescent COVID-19. The analysed material was cDNA or gDNA that came from T cells, B-cell-depleted T cells, or PBMCs.

Germline-derived CDR1 and CDR2 are MNHEY and SVGAGI. V lost 11 bases to trimming and J lost 3 bases; unmatched junction nucleotides: 12. The CDR3 has 15 amino acids. The protocol was immunoSEQ multiplex PCR, while the TCRdb copy is restricted to in-frame clones and leaves out a portion. The sample yields about 130,000 clones, around 83% seen once. The TCR originated in a man in his forties or fifties with active or convalescent COVID-19. Sequencing was carried out using peripheral blood. The rearrangement joins TRBV6-5 to TRBJ2-3; 9 bases are a match to TRBD2. CDR3 DNA sequence: TGTGCCGTCCGGCCCTCGCGGGGGGGAACAGATACGCAGTATTTT. Its protein is CAVRPSRGGTDTQYF.